The subject of this entry is one T cell receptor beta chain. Its antigen has not been determined. Per-nucleotide qualities are absent, and no much larger clonotype sits a single base away. This sample is part of a study of breast tumors, draining lymph nodes, adjacent tissues (TCRdb year 2016). Study-wide context: Breast cancer patients provided tumor, adjacent nontumor tissue and axillary lymph nodes, and the study compared the TCR beta repertoires across these three sources. The study aimed to assess the relationships and possible T-cell exchange between tumor, surrounding tissue and draining lymph node repertoires in human breast cancer.

What the work shows at the level of the full study, not this receptor alone: The data were judged consistent with most tumor T cells deriving from the lymph node and then expanding within tumor tissue. Tumor T-cell repertoires showed less diversity than lymph node repertoires and more diversity than nontumor tissue repertoires, and tumor T-cell repertoires showed preferential V and J gene usage. The study presented the conclusion that tumor T cells originate in lymph nodes as consistent with a hypothesis, not as something directly demonstrated. Tumor and nontumor tissue repertoires were found to be significantly more similar in luminal-like than in basal-like breast cancer.

This sample was sequenced with an Illumina HiSeq 2000. Multiplex PCR amplification was used to build the TCR beta chain libraries. High-throughput sequencing was used to analyze the amplified TCR beta chain products. TCRdb redid the processing of the public reads, applying fastp at Q25 and MiXCR, and retained in-frame beta chains. Under each unique CDR3 protein, matching rows form one entry showing the most common genes and DNA. Recorded for this sample are 140,000 or so distinct CDR3 sequences; 30% to 35% of them occurred a single time. In total, the top ten clones hold less than 2.5% of the sample. The lymph node samples were taken from the axillary draining lymph nodes of breast cancer patients. The V and J ends are trimmed by 3 bases and 0 bases, leaving 6 bases between them. The CDR3 runs 14 residues from the cysteine to the phenylalanine. Just the 42-base CDR3 DNA is kept, in frame starting at base 1.

The receptor was derived from a female donor with breast cancer. Some clones in this sample may be carry-over from other donors' samples. The sample consisted of axillary lymph node tissue. The chain links TRBV12-3 or TRBV12-4 with TRBJ1-5; the D gene remains uncertain. The CDR3 corresponds to CASSFRGSNQPQHF. The bases read TGTGCCAGCAGTTTTCGGGGTAGCAATCAGCCCCAGCATTTT.